These T cell receptor beta chains were read from a single sample in a study of cytomegalovirus exposure and HLA in healthy donors. Clones were sequenced by immunoSEQ multiplex PCR, and TCRdb holds only the in-frame ones, with some missing. The sample contains approximately 150,000 clones, under 80% of which appear only once. Sequencing was performed on PBMCs. These receptors were taken from a human donor in good health. Both conserved end residues are part of each CDR3. D genes are given only for firm matches. Where a row states a size, it is once, few, many or the class of an expanded clone; other rows omit it.

v_call: TRBV5-3; d_call: .; clone_size: .; j_call: TRBJ1-3; cdr3_nt: TGTGCCAGAAGCGTAGGGAGACGGAGTTCTGGAAACACCATATATTTT; cdr3_aa: CARSVGRRSSGNTIYF
v_call: TRBV5-4; d_call: TRBD2; clone_size: .; j_call: TRBJ2-3; cdr3_nt: TGTGCCAGCAGCTTGGGACTAGCGGGGGCAGATACGCAGTATTTT; cdr3_aa: CASSLGLAGADTQYF
v_call: TRBV18; d_call: .; clone_size: .; j_call: TRBJ1-6; cdr3_nt: TGTGCCAGCGCCCTCGGGGGTGGAGTCAATTCACCCCTCCACTTT; cdr3_aa: CASALGGGVNSPLHF
v_call: TRBV6-5; d_call: .; clone_size: .; j_call: TRBJ1-1; cdr3_nt: TGTGCCAGCAGTTTACGGGGGTCAAGGCGGAACACTGAAGCTTTCTTT; cdr3_aa: CASSLRGSRRNTEAFF
v_call: TRBV20-1; d_call: .; clone_size: .; j_call: TRBJ1-1; cdr3_nt: TGCAGTGCCGTCAGGCCCAAGCGGGCTTTCTTT; cdr3_aa: CSAVRPKRAFF
v_call: TRBV6-1; d_call: TRBD1; clone_size: .; j_call: TRBJ2-5; cdr3_nt: TGTGCCAGCAGTAATGAGGACAGGGAGTTAGGGACCCAGTACTTC; cdr3_aa: CASSNEDRELGTQYF
v_call: TRBV7-9; d_call: TRBD1; clone_size: .; j_call: TRBJ2-7; cdr3_nt: TGTGCCAGCAGCCAGGGACAGCCGCCTGAGCAGTACTTC; cdr3_aa: CASSQGQPPEQYF
v_call: TRBV19; d_call: TRBD1; clone_size: .; j_call: TRBJ2-2; cdr3_nt: TGTGCCATATCGGACAGGGCGAACACCGGGGAGCTGTTTTTT; cdr3_aa: CAISDRANTGELFF
v_call: TRBV28; d_call: .; clone_size: .; j_call: TRBJ1-1; cdr3_nt: TGTGCCAGCAGTTTATCAGGGGTCGCCGCGGCTGAAGCTTTCTTT; cdr3_aa: CASSLSGVAAAEAFF
v_call: TRBV7-2; d_call: TRBD1; clone_size: .; j_call: TRBJ2-5; cdr3_nt: TGTGCCATTAGAGGACAGGGAGGCCAAGAGACCCAGTACTTC; cdr3_aa: CAIRGQGGQETQYF
v_call: TRBV7-2; d_call: .; clone_size: few; j_call: TRBJ1-6; cdr3_nt: TGTGCCAGCAGCTTAGTTTACTCCTATAATTCACCCCTCCACTTT; cdr3_aa: CASSLVYSYNSPLHF
v_call: TRBV10-2; d_call: .; clone_size: .; j_call: TRBJ2-1; cdr3_nt: TGCGCCAGCAGTGAGGAGGGGACTCGACCCTACAATGAGCAGTTCTTC; cdr3_aa: CASSEEGTRPYNEQFF
v_call: TRBV6-6; d_call: .; clone_size: .; j_call: TRBJ1-5; cdr3_nt: TGTGCCAGCAGCGCGCGACAGTCTTATAGCAATCAGCCCCAGCATTTT; cdr3_aa: CASSARQSYSNQPQHF
v_call: TRBV6-1; d_call: TRBD1; clone_size: .; j_call: TRBJ1-5; cdr3_nt: TGTGCCAGCAGGCTACAGGGGGCCACTCAGCCCCAGCATTTT; cdr3_aa: CASRLQGATQPQHF
v_call: TRBV6-1; d_call: .; clone_size: .; j_call: TRBJ1-2; cdr3_nt: TGTGCCAGCAGTGAACAGGGGTGGCGCGGCTACACCTTC; cdr3_aa: CASSEQGWRGYTF
v_call: TRBV7-3; d_call: .; clone_size: .; j_call: TRBJ2-5; cdr3_nt: TGTGCCAGCAGCTTAACGGGCGGGTCCCTACAAGAGACCCAGTACTTC; cdr3_aa: CASSLTGGSLQETQYF
v_call: TRBV5-8; d_call: TRBD2; clone_size: .; j_call: TRBJ2-1; cdr3_nt: TGTGCCAGCACCTTGGGTAGCGGGGGCCACAATGAGCAGTTCTTC; cdr3_aa: CASTLGSGGHNEQFF
v_call: TRBV9; d_call: TRBD1; clone_size: .; j_call: TRBJ1-1; cdr3_nt: TGTGCCAGCAGTGCGACAGGGGGAAGTACTGAAGCTTTCTTT; cdr3_aa: CASSATGGSTEAFF
v_call: TRBV6-1; d_call: TRBD1; clone_size: .; j_call: TRBJ1-2; cdr3_nt: TGTGCCAGCAGTGCCTCCAGGACAGGCCCGGGCTACACCTTC; cdr3_aa: CASSASRTGPGYTF
v_call: TRBV30; d_call: .; clone_size: .; j_call: TRBJ1-2; cdr3_nt: TGTGCCTGGAGCCTTCTTCCCGGGAGCTCCAATGGCTACACCTTC; cdr3_aa: CAWSLLPGSSNGYTF
v_call: TRBV5-1; d_call: .; clone_size: .; j_call: TRBJ1-1; cdr3_nt: TGCGCCAGCAGCTTAGATACACAGGGTGGCAACACTGAAGCTTTCTTT; cdr3_aa: CASSLDTQGGNTEAFF
v_call: TRBV2; d_call: .; clone_size: .; j_call: TRBJ1-5; cdr3_nt: TGTGCCAGCAGCCTACAGGCCTCTGGTAATCAGCCCCAGCATTTT; cdr3_aa: CASSLQASGNQPQHF
v_call: TRBV14; d_call: TRBD1; clone_size: few; j_call: TRBJ2-5; cdr3_nt: TGTGCCAGCAGCCCGACAGGGAGTCGGTACTTC; cdr3_aa: CASSPTGSRYF